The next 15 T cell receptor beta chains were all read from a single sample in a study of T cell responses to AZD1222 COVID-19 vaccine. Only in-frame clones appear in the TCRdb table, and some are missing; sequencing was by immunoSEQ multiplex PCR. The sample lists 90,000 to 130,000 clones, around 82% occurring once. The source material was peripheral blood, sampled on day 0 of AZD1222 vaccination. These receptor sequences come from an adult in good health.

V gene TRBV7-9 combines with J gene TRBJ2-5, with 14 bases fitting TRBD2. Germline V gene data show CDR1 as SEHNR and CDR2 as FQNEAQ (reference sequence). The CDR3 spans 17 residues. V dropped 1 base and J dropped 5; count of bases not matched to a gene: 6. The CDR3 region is CASSLGATSGGAETQYF. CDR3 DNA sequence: TGTGCCAGCAGCTTAGGGGCGACTAGCGGGGGGGCGGAGACCCAGTACTTC.

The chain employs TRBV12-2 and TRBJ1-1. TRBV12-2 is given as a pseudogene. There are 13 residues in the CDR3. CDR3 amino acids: CASRPPRNTEAFF. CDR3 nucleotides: TGTGCAAGTCGTCCACCACGGAACACTGAAGCTTTCTTT.

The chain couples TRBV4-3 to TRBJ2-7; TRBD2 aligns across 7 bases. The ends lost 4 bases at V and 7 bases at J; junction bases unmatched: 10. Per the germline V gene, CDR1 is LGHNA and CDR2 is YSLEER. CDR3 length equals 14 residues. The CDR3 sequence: CASSPKMGGGEQYF. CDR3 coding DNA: TGCGCCAGCAGCCCAAAGATGGGGGGAGGGGAGCAGTACTTC.

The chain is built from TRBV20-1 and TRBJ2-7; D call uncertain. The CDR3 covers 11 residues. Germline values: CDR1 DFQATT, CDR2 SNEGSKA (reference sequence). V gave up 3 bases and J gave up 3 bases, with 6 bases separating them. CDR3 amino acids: CSASGRYEQYF. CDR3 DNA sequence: TGCAGTGCTAGTGGTCGCTACGAGCAGTACTTC.

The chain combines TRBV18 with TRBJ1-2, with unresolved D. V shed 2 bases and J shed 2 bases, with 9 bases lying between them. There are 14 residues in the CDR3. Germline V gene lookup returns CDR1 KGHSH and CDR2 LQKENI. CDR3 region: CASSPIPGNYGYTF. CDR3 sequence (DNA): TGTGCCAGCTCACCAATACCGGGAAACTATGGCTACACCTTC.

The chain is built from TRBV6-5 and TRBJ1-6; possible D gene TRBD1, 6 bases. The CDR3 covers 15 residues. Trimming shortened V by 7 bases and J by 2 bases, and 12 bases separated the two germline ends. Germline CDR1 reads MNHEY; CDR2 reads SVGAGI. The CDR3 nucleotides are TGTGCCAGCACCAGGGGTTTTACCTATAATTCACCCCTCCACTTT. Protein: CASTRGFTYNSPLHF.

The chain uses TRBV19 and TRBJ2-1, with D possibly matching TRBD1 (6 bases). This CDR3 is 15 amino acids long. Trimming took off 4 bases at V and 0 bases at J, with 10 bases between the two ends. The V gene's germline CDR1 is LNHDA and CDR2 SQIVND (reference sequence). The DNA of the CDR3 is TGTGCCAGTAGTAGCCGGGACACCTCCTACAATGAGCAGTTCTTC. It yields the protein CASSSRDTSYNEQFF.

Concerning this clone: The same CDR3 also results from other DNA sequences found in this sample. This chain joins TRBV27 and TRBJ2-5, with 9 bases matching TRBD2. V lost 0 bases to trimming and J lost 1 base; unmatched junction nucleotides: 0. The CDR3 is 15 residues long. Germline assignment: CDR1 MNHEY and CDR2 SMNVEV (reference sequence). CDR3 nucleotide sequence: TGTGCCAGCAGTTTATCGACTAGCGGCCAAGAGACCCAGTACTTC. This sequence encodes CASSLSTSGQETQYF.

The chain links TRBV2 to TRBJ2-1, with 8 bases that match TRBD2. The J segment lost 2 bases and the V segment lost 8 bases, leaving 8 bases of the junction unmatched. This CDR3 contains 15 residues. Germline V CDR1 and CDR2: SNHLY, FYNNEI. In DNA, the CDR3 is TGTGCCAGCGAAGCCGGGACTAGTCCCTACAATGAGCAGTTCTTC. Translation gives CASEAGTSPYNEQFF.

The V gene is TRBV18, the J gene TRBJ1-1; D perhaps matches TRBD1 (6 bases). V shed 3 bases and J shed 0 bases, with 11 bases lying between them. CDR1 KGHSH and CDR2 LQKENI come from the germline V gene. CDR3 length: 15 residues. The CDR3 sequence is CASSPRTAMNTEAFF. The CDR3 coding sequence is TGTGCCAGCTCACCTAGGACAGCGATGAACACTGAAGCTTTCTTT.

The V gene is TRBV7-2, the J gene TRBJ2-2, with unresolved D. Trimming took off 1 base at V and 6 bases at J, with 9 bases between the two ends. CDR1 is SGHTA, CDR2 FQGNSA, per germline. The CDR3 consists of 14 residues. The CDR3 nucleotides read TGTGCCAGCAGCTTAGGGGGAAGCTCCGGGGAGCTGTTTTTT. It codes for CASSLGGSSGELFF. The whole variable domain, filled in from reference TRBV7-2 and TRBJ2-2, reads GAGVSQSPSNKVTEKGKDVELRCDPISGHTALYWYRQSLGQGLEFLIYFQGNSAPDKSGLPSDRFSAERTGGSVSTLTIQRTQQEDSAVYLCASSLGGSSGELFFGEGSRLTVL.

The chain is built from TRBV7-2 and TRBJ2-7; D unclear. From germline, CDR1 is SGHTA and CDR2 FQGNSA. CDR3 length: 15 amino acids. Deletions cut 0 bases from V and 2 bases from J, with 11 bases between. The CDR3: CASSLASSLTYEQYF. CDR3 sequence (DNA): TGTGCCAGCAGCTTAGCCTCGTCACTCACCTACGAGCAGTACTTC.

CDR3 in DNA: TGTGCCAGCTCTCAAGGTTTTTACACTGAAGCTTTCTTT. Its protein is CASSQGFYTEAFF. This chain connects TRBV18 to TRBJ1-1; no definite D call. CDR1 KGHSH and CDR2 LQKENI come from the germline V gene. The germline V and J ends were trimmed by 6 bases and 3 bases, with 11 bases remaining between them. The CDR3 extends over 13 amino acids.

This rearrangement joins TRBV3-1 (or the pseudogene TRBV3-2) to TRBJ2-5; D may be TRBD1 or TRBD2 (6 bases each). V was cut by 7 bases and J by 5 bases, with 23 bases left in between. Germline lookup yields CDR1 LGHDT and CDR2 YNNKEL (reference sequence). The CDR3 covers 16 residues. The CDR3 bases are TGTGCCAGCACCCGAGGGGTGGGGGGCCTCCGGGAGACCCAGTACTTC. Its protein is CASTRGVGGLRETQYF.

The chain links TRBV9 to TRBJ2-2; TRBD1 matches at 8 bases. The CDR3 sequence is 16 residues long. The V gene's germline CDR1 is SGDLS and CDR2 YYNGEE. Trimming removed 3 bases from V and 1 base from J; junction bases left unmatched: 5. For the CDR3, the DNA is TGTGCCAGCAGCGAGGGACAGGAGTTGAACACCGGGGAGCTGTTTTTT. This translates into CASSEGQELNTGELFF.